One and the same sample provided the 29 T cell receptor beta chains below, sequenced in a study of blood T cell repertoires in COVID-19. Sequencing used immunoSEQ multiplex PCR; TCRdb keeps in-frame clones, though not all of them. The sample contains roughly 140,000 clones, roughly nine tenths of which appear only once. The specimen was peripheral blood. These receptors all come from a woman in her sixties with active COVID-19.

This clone was picked up many times. The chain links TRBV27 to TRBJ1-2, with 7 bases fitting TRBD1. Germline V gives CDR1 MNHEY, CDR2 SMNVEV (reference sequence). The CDR3 contains 14 residues. The J segment lost 3 bases and the V segment lost 5 bases, leaving 6 bases of the junction unmatched. The CDR3 loop reads CASSPGTVDYGYTF. The CDR3 DNA follows: TGTGCCAGCAGTCCCGGGACAGTTGACTATGGCTACACCTTC.

V gene TRBV7-2 combines with J gene TRBJ1-1; tentative D call: TRBD1 (5 bases). Germline V CDR1 and CDR2: SGHTA, FQGNSA. Trimming pared 2 bases from V and 7 bases from J, leaving 14 bases between. The CDR3 is 14 amino acids. This CDR3 reads CASSLIRDSGEAFF. CDR3 DNA sequence: TGTGCCAGCAGCTTAATTCGGGACTCTGGTGAAGCTTTCTTT.

This chain links TRBV20-1 with TRBJ2-5; D is perhaps TRBD1 (5 bases). Deletions cut 6 bases from V and 7 bases from J, with 12 bases between. Germline V CDR1 and CDR2: DFQATT, SNEGSKA (reference sequence). This CDR3 has 11 amino acids. In DNA, the CDR3 is TGCAGTGCCTCGACAGAACGGACCCAGTACTTC. Residues: CSASTERTQYF.

This clone was detected once. The chain links TRBV5-4 to TRBJ2-1; D is perhaps TRBD2 (6 bases). V shed 2 bases and J shed 2 bases, with 11 bases lying between them. The length of the CDR3 is 15 residues. CDR1 and CDR2 from the germline V gene are SGHNT and YYREEE (reference sequence). This CDR3 reads CASSLGGATYNEQFF. The CDR3 DNA sequence: TGTGCCAGCAGCTTAGGAGGGGCTACCTACAATGAGCAGTTCTTC.

This chain links TRBV5-6 with TRBJ1-5; 8 nucleotides line up with TRBD1. Germline V gene data show CDR1 as SGHDT and CDR2 as YYEEEE. Losses at the gene ends were 4 bases for V and 3 bases for J; bases not matched to a gene: 3. This CDR3 has 14 amino acids. CDR3 sequence (DNA): TGTGCCAGCAGCCGGACAGGGCCCAATCAGCCCCAGCATTTT. This sequence encodes CASSRTGPNQPQHF.

The V gene is TRBV15, the J gene TRBJ2-3; 7 bases line up with TRBD2. Looked up from germline, CDR1 is LNHNV and CDR2 is YYDKDF (reference sequence). This CDR3 is 16 amino acids long. V trimming: 3 bases; J trimming: 1 base; junction bases outside the gene matches: 7. Here the CDR3 DNA reads TGTGCCACCAGCAGGGGGAGGGCTAGCGGCACAGATACGCAGTATTTT. Translating it yields CATSRGRASGTDTQYF.

This chain joins TRBV6-2 or TRBV6-3 and TRBJ2-5; 7 positions match TRBD2. The J segment lost 2 bases and the V segment lost 2 bases, leaving 8 bases of the junction unmatched. There are 16 residues in the CDR3. Germline V gives CDR1 MNHEY, CDR2 SVGEGT. The CDR3 coding sequence is TGTGCCAGCAGTTACGTTTCGGGAGGACTACAAGAGACCCAGTACTTC. Its translation: CASSYVSGGLQETQYF.

The genes are TRBV28 and TRBJ1-6; TRBD1 is a possible D gene (5 bases). Trimming took 4 bases from V and 3 from J, leaving 16 bases between them. Germline values: CDR1 MDHEN, CDR2 SYDVKM. The CDR3 consists of 17 residues. Written as DNA, the CDR3 is TGTGCCAGCAGTTACAAGGGGAATCAACTCTATAATTCACCCCTCCACTTT. Protein sequence: CASSYKGNQLYNSPLHF. Full variable domain (outside the CDR3, taken from reference TRBV28 and TRBJ1-6): DVKVTQSSRYLVKRTGEKVFLECVQDMDHENMFWYRQDPGLGLRLIYFSYDVKMKEKGDIPEGYSVSREKKERFSLILESASTNQTSMYLCASSYKGNQLYNSPLHFGNGTRLTVT.

J is TRBJ2-7 and V is TRBV4-3; 11 positions agree with TRBD1. Germline V CDR1 and CDR2: LGHNA, YSLEER. Trimming removed 5 bases from V and 3 bases from J; junction bases left unmatched: 6. This CDR3 is 15 amino acids long. The CDR3 sequence is CASSKGQGAIYEQYF. The CDR3 DNA is TGCGCCAGCAGCAAAGGACAGGGGGCTATCTACGAGCAGTACTTC.

The sample holds a few counts of this clone. The V gene is TRBV4-2, the J gene TRBJ2-5, with 14 positions matching TRBD2. This CDR3 is built from 17 residues. J lost 5 bases, V lost 0 bases, and 5 bases had no gene match. The germline CDR1 and CDR2 sequences are LGHNA and YNFKEQ. As DNA, the CDR3 is TGTGCCAGCAGCCAAGACCCGGGACTAGCGGGAGTGGAGACCCAGTACTTC. Its translation: CASSQDPGLAGVETQYF.

The gene calls are TRBV28 and TRBJ1-3; D is uncertain. Per germline, CDR1 MDHEN and CDR2 SYDVKM. V shed 5 bases and J shed 4 bases, with 9 bases lying between them. The CDR3 extends over 13 amino acids. CDR3 sequence (DNA): TGTGCCAGCAGTCCCACTTGGGGAAACACCATATATTTT. This codes for CASSPTWGNTIYF.

In DNA, the CDR3 is TGTGCCAGCGGGGACAGGGCCAACACTGAAGCTTTCTTT. Translation: CASGDRANTEAFF. J is TRBJ1-1 and V is TRBV19; 9 positions agree with TRBD1. With 9 bases clipped from V and 2 bases from J, the junction kept 4 bases outside the gene matches. Germline V lookup: CDR1 LNHDA, CDR2 SQIVND (reference sequence). The length of the CDR3 is 13 residues.

The chain has TRBV24-1 and TRBJ1-2; D is unclear. Germline V gene lookup returns CDR1 KGHDR and CDR2 SFDVKD. Trimming left V 7 bases short and J 4 bases short, with 18 bases between. CDR3 size: 15 residues. CDR3 nucleotides: TGTGCCACCAGGGGCCGCAGAGGGAACGGCTATGGCTACACCTTC. This codes for CATRGRRGNGYGYTF.

This chain connects TRBV4-3 to TRBJ1-3; possible D gene TRBD1, 5 bases. This CDR3 region has 15 residues. Germline assignment: CDR1 LGHNA and CDR2 YSLEER. V lost 3 bases and J 0 bases, leaving 9 bases between the germline ends. For the CDR3, the DNA is TGCGCCAGCAGCCAGGGGGGTAGCTCTGGAAACACCATATATTTT. This codes for CASSQGGSSGNTIYF.

V usage is TRBV2 and J usage is TRBJ1-2; 8 positions match TRBD1. The germline CDR1 and CDR2 sequences are SNHLY and FYNNEI. The CDR3 has 15 residues. The trim removed 4 bases at V and 6 bases at J, leaving 10 bases unmatched. The CDR3 is CASSAEQGVLDGYTF. CDR3 in DNA: TGTGCCAGCAGTGCGGAACAGGGGGTCTTGGATGGCTACACCTTC.

In the case of this clone: Compared with germline, one end of the junction differs, possibly owing to a read error. The genes are TRBV27 and TRBJ2-1; D is possibly TRBD2 (6 bases). This CDR3 comprises 15 residues. Germline CDR1 reads MNHEY; CDR2 reads SMNVEV (reference sequence). The CDR3 DNA follows: TGTGCCAGCAGCTTATCTAGCGTCTCCTACAATGAGCAGTTCTTC. This encodes CASSLSSVSYNEQFF.

This chain links TRBV21-1 with TRBJ2-3; the table's D call of TRBD2 was not tested on the DNA. TRBV21-1 is termed a pseudogene. The CDR3 covers 16 residues. CDR3 in DNA: TGTGCCAGCAGCAACGGACTAGCGGGATGGGTGCATACGCAGTATTTT. Amino acid sequence: CASSNGLAGWVHTQYF.

The chain employs TRBV18 and TRBJ1-1; D is unresolved. CDR1 is KGHSH and CDR2 is LQKENI in the germline V gene. Trimming took 4 bases from V and 3 from J, leaving 15 bases between them. The CDR3 runs 15 residues. The CDR3 nucleotides are TGTGCCAGCTCACTTACACCACCGGGATACACTGAAGCTTTCTTT. As protein: CASSLTPPGYTEAFF.

The J gene is TRBJ2-5, the V gene TRBV23-1; D is unclear. TRBV23-1 is known as an ORF, though its function is uncertain. The CDR3 consists of 14 residues. Between the trimmed V and J ends, which lost 2 bases and 5 bases, there was a span of 12 bases. The CDR3 nucleotides are TGCGCCAGCAGTCAACTGATCTGGGCCGAGACCCAGTACTTC. Its translation: CASSQLIWAETQYF.

CDR3 in amino acids: CASGEIRGITKNIQYF. As DNA, the CDR3 is TGTGCCAGCGGAGAGATCAGGGGCATAACCAAAAACATTCAGTACTTC. J is TRBJ2-4 and V is TRBV28; a possible D gene is TRBD1 (6 bases). V shed 8 bases and J shed 2 bases, with 19 bases lying between them. The germline V gene has CDR1 MDHEN and CDR2 SYDVKM. This CDR3 is built from 16 residues.

The chain links TRBV30 to TRBJ2-5; TRBD2 agrees at 7 bases. The V and J ends lost 5 bases and 2 bases, in that order; junction bases with no gene match: 8. CDR3 size: 14 residues. Germline V gene data show CDR1 as GTSNPN and CDR2 as SVGIG (reference sequence). CDR3 nucleotides: TGTGCCTGGGGCACCGGACTAGTACAAGAGACCCAGTACTTC. The encoded protein is CAWGTGLVQETQYF.

The chain combines TRBV10-2 with TRBJ2-5, with TRBD1 identical over 12 bases. V dropped 6 bases and J dropped 5; count of bases not matched to a gene: 4. Germline values: CDR1 WSHSY, CDR2 SAAADI. CDR3 length: 14 amino acids. The CDR3 nucleotides read TGCGCCAGCAGGGGACAGGGGGCAAGGGAGACCCAGTACTTC. It specifies CASRGQGARETQYF.

The sample holds one count of this clone. The rearrangement links TRBV5-1 to TRBJ1-3, with D perhaps TRBD1 (5 bases). Looked up from germline, CDR1 is SGHRS and CDR2 is YFSETQ. The CDR3 is 16 residues long. Trimming pared 0 bases from V and 0 bases from J, leaving 10 bases between. This chain's CDR3 is CASSLGDSLSGNTIYF. The CDR3 DNA reads TGCGCCAGCAGCTTGGGGGACTCCCTCTCTGGAAACACCATATATTTT.

The chain recombines TRBV2 with TRBJ2-3; no firm D call. Trimming cost V 6 bases and J 6 bases, with 13 bases left between them. Germline CDR1 is SNHLY and CDR2 is FYNNEI. This CDR3 has 13 amino acids. CDR3 protein: CASSRNYEDTQYF. The CDR3 DNA follows: TGTGCCAGCAGCCGCAACTACGAGGATACGCAGTATTTT.

The V gene is TRBV28, the J gene TRBJ1-5; a weak D match, TRBD1 (6 bases). The CDR3 runs 12 residues. Trimming shortened V by 8 bases and J by 5 bases, and 10 bases separated the two germline ends. Germline V gene sequence: CDR1 MDHEN, CDR2 SYDVKM. The CDR3 DNA is TGTGCCAGCTTAGGGGGTTATCAGCCCCAGCATTTT. Protein sequence: CASLGGYQPQHF. The full variable domain, with the rest looked up from reference TRBV28 and TRBJ1-5, is DVKVTQSSRYLVKRTGEKVFLECVQDMDHENMFWYRQDPGLGLRLIYFSYDVKMKEKGDIPEGYSVSREKKERFSLILESASTNQTSMYLCASLGGYQPQHFGDGTRLSIL.

The V and J genes are TRBV28 and TRBJ1-4; tentative D call: TRBD1 (6 bases). V shed 3 bases and J shed 5 bases, with 13 bases lying between them. This CDR3 is 15 amino acids long. CDR1 is MDHEN, CDR2 SYDVKM, per germline. The CDR3 sequence: CASSFRTARNEKLFF. Written as DNA, the CDR3 is TGTGCCAGCAGTTTCCGGACAGCTAGGAATGAAAAACTGTTTTTT.

The rearrangement uses TRBV25-1 and TRBJ2-6; 7 bases match TRBD1. CDR3 size: 17 residues. Trimming removed 5 bases from V and 4 bases from J; junction bases left unmatched: 11. The V gene's germline CDR1 is MGHDK and CDR2 SYGVNS. The CDR3 sequence is CASSKKGTGAGANVLTF. DNA for the CDR3: TGTGCCAGCAGTAAGAAGGGAACAGGGGCCGGGGCCAACGTCCTGACTTTC.

The chain employs TRBV7-9 and TRBJ2-1; D is perhaps TRBD2 (5 bases). The ends were cut back, 2 bases at V and 8 bases at J, with 10 bases in the middle. This CDR3 contains 13 residues. Germline CDR1 is SEHNR and CDR2 is FQNEAQ (reference sequence). CDR3 in DNA: TGTGCCAGCAGCTTAACAGCGGTCCATGAGCAGTTCTTC. Residues: CASSLTAVHEQFF.

CDR3 amino acids: CASSSQGTSTDTQYF. The CDR3 nucleotides read TGTGCCAGCAGTTCTCAGGGTACTAGCACAGATACGCAGTATTTT. This sequence joins TRBV2 and TRBJ2-3; D perhaps matches TRBD1 (5 bases). Germline CDR1 and CDR2: SNHLY and FYNNEI. This CDR3 has 15 amino acids. V was shortened by 5 bases and J by 0 bases, with 12 bases between the two germline ends.